This T cell receptor (beta chain) came from a study of shared clonotypes between healthy human individuals. About this clone: Its antigen is currently unknown. Distinct nucleotide sequences in the sample also encode this CDR3.

Each cell subset's genomic DNA was divided evenly among several immunoSEQ plates. Each sorted subset replicate got 200 ng genomic DNA, 25,000 to 35,000 genomes. Data came from immunoSEQ multiplex PCR; TCRdb stores just in-frame clones and leaves some out. This sample has about 2 million clones, with around 96% found just once. Terminally differentiated effector memory CD45RA+ cells were left out of the naive CD8 fraction, which was CD45RO-negative and positively selected for CCR7. After removal of 2 bases from V and 5 bases from J, the junction contained 6 bases not matched to a gene. Germline values: CDR1 SGHRS, CDR2 YFSETQ. The CDR3 spans 15 residues. Broader study findings: Across a handful of donors, naive CD4 shared approximately 4.5%, naive CD8 more than 3%, memory CD4 more than 2%, memory CD8 about 0.4%. Larger estimated richness was generally recorded for naive subsets relative to memory subsets.

Material: naive CD8+ T cells sorted from blood. The chain links TRBV5-1 to TRBJ2-7; 11 bases align to TRBD1. This sequence originates from a young man in good health. Here the CDR3 reads CASSFRDRGRDEQYF. DNA of the CDR3: TGCGCCAGCAGCTTCCGGGACAGGGGGAGGGACGAGCAGTACTTC.